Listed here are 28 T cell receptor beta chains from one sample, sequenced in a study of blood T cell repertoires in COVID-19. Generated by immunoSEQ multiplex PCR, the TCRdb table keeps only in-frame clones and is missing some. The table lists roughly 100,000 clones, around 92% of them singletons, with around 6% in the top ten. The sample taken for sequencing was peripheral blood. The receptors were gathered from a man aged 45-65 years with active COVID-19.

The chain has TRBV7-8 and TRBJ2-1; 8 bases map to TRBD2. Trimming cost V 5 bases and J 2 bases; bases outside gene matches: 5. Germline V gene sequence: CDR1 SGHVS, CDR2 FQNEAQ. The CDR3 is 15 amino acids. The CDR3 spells CASSTRLATYNEQFF. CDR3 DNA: TGTGCCAGCAGCACAAGACTAGCGACCTACAATGAGCAGTTCTTC.

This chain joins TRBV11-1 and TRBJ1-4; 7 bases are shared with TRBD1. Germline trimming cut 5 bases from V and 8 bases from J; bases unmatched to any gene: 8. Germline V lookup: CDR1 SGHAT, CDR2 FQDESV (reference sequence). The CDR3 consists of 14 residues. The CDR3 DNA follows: TGTGCCAGCAGCCCCAGGGGGATCGAGGAAAAACTGTTTTTT. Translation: CASSPRGIEEKLFF.

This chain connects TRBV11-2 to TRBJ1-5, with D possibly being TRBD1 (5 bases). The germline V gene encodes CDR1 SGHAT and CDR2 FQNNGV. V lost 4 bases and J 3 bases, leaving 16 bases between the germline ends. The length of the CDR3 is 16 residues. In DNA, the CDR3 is TGTGCCAGCAGCTCCACGCGCGGGGGAAACAATCAGCCCCAGCATTTT. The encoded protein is CASSSTRGGNNQPQHF.

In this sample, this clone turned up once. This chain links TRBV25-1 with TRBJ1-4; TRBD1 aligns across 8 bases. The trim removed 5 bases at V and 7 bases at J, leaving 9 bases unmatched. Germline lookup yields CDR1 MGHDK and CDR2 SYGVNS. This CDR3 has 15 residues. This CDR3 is CASSTPGGIGEKLFF. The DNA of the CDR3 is TGTGCCAGCAGTACCCCAGGGGGCATAGGTGAAAAACTGTTTTTT.

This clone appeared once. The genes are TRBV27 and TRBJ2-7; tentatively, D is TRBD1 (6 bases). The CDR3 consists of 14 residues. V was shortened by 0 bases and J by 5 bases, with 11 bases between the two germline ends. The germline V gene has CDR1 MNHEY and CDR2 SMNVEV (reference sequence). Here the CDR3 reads CASSLSTGPHEQYF. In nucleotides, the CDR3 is TGTGCCAGCAGTTTATCCACAGGGCCCCACGAGCAGTACTTC.

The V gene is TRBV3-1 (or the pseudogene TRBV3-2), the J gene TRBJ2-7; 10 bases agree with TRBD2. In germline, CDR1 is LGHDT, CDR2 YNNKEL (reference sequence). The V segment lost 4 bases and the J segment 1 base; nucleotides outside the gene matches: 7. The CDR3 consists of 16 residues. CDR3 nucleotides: TGTGCCAGCAGCCCCGGGGCTAGCGGGGGTTCCTACGAGCAGTACTTC. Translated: CASSPGASGGSYEQYF.

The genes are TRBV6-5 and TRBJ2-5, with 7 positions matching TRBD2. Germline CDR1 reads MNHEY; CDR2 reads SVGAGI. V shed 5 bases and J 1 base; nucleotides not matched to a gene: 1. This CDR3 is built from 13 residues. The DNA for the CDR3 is TGTGCCAGCAGTCTAGCGGCCCAAGAGACCCAGTACTTC. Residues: CASSLAAQETQYF.

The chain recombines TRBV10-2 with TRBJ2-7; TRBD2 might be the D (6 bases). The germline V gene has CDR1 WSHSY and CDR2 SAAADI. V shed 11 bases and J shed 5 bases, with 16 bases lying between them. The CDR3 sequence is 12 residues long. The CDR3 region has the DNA TGCGCCGGAGGGACGGAGCCGAACGAGCAGTACTTC. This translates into CAGGTEPNEQYF.

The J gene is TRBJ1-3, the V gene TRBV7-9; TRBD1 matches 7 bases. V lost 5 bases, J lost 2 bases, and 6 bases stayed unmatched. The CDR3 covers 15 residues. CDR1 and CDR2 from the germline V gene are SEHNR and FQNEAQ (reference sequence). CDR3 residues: CASSLQGFAGNTIYF. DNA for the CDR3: TGTGCCAGCAGCCTACAGGGGTTCGCTGGAAACACCATATATTTT.

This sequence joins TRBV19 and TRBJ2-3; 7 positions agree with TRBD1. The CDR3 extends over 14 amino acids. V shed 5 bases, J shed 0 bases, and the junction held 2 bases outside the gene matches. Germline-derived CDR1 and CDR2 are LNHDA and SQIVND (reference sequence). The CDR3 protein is CASSRDRSTDTQYF. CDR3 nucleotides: TGTGCCAGTAGTCGGGACAGAAGCACAGATACGCAGTATTTT.

CDR3 DNA sequence: TGTGCCAGCAGCCCCCGGACAGGGGGACCTGGAAACACCATATATTTT. Its protein is CASSPRTGGPGNTIYF. The chain carries TRBV7-9 and TRBJ1-3; 10 bases fit TRBD1. This CDR3 region has 16 residues. The germline CDR1 and CDR2 sequences are SEHNR and FQNEAQ (reference sequence). The V segment lost 5 bases and the J segment 2 bases; nucleotides outside the gene matches: 6.

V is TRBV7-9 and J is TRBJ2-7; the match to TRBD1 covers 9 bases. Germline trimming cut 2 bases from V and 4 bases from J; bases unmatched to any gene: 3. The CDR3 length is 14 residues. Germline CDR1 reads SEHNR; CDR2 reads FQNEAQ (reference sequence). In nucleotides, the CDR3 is TGTGCCAGCAGCTTATCGACAGGGGGGTACGAGCAGTACTTC. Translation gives CASSLSTGGYEQYF.

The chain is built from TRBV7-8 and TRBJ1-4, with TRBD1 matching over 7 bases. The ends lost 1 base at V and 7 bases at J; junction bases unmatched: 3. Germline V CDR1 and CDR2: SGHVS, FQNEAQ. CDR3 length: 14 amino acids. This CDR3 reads CASSLGRGSEKLFF. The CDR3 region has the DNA TGTGCCAGCAGCTTAGGCAGGGGGTCTGAAAAACTGTTTTTT. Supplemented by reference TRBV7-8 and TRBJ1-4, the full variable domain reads GAGVSQSPRYKVAKRGQDVALRCDPISGHVSLFWYQQALGQGPEFLTYFQNEAQLDKSGLPSDRFFAERPEGSVSTLKIQRTQQEDSAVYLCASSLGRGSEKLFFGSGTQLSVL.

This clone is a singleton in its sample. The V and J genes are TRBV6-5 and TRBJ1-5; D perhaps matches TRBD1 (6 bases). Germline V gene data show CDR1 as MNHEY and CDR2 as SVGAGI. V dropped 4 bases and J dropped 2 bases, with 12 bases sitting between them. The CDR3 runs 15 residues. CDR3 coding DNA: TGTGCCAGCAGTTTAACAGGGTTGGGCAATCAGCCCCAGCATTTT. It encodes CASSLTGLGNQPQHF.

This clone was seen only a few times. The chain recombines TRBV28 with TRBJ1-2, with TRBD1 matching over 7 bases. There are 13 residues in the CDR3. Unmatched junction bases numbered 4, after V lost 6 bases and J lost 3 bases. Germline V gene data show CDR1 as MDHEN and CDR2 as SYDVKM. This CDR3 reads CASRPGGHYGYTF. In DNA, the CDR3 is TGTGCCAGCAGACCAGGGGGGCACTATGGCTACACCTTC.

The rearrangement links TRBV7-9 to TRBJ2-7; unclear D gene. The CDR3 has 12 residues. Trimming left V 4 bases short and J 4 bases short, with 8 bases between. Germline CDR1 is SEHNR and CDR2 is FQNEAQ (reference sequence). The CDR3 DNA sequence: TGTGCCAGCAGCTACAACAGTTACGAGCAGTACTTC. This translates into CASSYNSYEQYF.

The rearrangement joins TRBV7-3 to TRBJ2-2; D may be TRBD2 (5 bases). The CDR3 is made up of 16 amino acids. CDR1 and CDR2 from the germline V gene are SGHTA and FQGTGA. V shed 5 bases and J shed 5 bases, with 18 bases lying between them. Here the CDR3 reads CASSPLASTGTGELFF. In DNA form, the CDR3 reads TGTGCCAGCAGCCCATTAGCTAGCACGGGAACCGGGGAGCTGTTTTTT.

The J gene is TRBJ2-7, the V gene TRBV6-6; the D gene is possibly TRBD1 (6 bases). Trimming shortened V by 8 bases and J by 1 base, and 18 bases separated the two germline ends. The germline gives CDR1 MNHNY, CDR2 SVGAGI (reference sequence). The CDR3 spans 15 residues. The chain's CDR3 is CASGQMTRSSYEQYF. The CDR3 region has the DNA TGTGCCAGCGGACAGATGACTCGTTCTTCCTACGAGCAGTACTTC.

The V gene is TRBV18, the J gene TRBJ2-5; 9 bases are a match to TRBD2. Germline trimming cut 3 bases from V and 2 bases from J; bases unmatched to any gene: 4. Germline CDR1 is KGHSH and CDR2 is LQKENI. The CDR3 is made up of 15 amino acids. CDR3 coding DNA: TGTGCCAGCTCACCCAGGACTAGCGTACAAGAGACCCAGTACTTC. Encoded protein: CASSPRTSVQETQYF. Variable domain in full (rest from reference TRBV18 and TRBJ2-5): NAGVMQNPRHLVRRRGQEARLRCSPMKGHSHVYWYRQLPEEGLKFMVYLQKENIIDESGMPKERFSAEFPKEGPSILRIQQVVRGDSAAYFCASSPRTSVQETQYFGPGTRLLVL.

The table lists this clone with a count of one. CDR3 DNA sequence: TGTGCCAGTAGTGGGGACATAGGGATGAACACTGAAGCTTTCTTT. Translating it yields CASSGDIGMNTEAFF. The chain is built from TRBV19 and TRBJ1-1, with D tentatively TRBD1 (6 bases). The CDR3 length is 15 residues. V was pared by 5 bases and J by 0 bases, with 13 bases between. In germline, CDR1 is LNHDA, CDR2 SQIVND (reference sequence).

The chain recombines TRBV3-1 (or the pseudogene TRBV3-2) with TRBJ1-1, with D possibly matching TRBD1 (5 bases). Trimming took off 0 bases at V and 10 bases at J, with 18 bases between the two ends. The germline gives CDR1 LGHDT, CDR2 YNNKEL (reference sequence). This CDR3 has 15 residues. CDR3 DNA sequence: TGTGCCAGCAGCCAAGATTCGGGGGTGAGGCCTGGAGCTTTCTTT. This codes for CASSQDSGVRPGAFF.

The CDR3 bases are TGTGCCAGCTCTTCAGGGGATAAGACCTCTTACTATGGCTACACCTTC. This gives the protein CASSSGDKTSYYGYTF. The chain uses TRBV28 and TRBJ1-2; D possibly corresponds to TRBD1 (6 bases). The CDR3 runs to 16 residues. Germline CDR1 MDHEN, CDR2 SYDVKM. Trimming left V 8 bases short and J 3 bases short, with 22 bases between.

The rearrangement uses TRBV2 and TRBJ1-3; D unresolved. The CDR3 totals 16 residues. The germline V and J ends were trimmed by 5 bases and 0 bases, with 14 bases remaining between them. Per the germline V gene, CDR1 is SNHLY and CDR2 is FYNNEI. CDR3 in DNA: TGTGCCAGCAGTATTCAGACACCTAACTCTGGAAACACCATATATTTT. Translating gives CASSIQTPNSGNTIYF.

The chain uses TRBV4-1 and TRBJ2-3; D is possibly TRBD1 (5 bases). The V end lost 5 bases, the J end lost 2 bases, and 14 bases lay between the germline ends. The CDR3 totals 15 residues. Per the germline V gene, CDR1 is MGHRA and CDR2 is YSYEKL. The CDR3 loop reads CASSSPTEATDTQYF. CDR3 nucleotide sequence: TGCGCCAGCAGCTCACCGACAGAAGCCACAGATACGCAGTATTTT.

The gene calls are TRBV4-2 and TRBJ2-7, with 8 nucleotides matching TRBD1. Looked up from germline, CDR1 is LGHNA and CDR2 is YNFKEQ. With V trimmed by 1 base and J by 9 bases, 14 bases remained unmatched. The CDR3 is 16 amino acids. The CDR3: CASSQVSGGAGLRQYF. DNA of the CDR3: TGTGCCAGCAGCCAAGTCTCAGGGGGCGCGGGCCTCCGGCAGTACTTC.

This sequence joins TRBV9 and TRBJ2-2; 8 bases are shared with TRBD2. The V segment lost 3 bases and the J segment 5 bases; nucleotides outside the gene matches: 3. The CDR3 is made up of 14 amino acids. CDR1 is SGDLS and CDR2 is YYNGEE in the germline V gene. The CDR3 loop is CASSAGTRTGELFF. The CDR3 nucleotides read TGTGCCAGCAGCGCCGGGACTAGAACCGGGGAGCTGTTTTTT.

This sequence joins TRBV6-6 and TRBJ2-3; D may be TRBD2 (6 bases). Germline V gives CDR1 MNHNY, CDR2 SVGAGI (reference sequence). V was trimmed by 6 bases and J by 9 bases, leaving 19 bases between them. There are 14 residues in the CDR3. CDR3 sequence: CASSQGSSGGTQYF. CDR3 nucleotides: TGTGCCAGCAGCCAGGGCTCCAGTGGAGGGACGCAGTATTTT.

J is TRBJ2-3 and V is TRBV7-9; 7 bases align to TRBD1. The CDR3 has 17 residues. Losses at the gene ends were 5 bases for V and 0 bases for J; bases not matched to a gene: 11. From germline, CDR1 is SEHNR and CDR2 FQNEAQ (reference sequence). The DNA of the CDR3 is TGTGCCAGCAGCCCCCGGGTAGGGACAGCTAGCACAGATACGCAGTATTTT. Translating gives CASSPRVGTASTDTQYF.